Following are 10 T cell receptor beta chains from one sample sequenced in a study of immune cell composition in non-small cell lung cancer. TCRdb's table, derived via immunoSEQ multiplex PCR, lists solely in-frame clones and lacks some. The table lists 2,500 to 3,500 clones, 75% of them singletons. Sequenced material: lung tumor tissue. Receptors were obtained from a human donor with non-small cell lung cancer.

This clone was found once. CDR3 protein: CASGIRNGYTF. Written as DNA, the CDR3 is TGTGCCAGCGGTATCAGGAATGGCTACACCTTC. The chain is built from TRBV28 and TRBJ1-2, with D hard to call. Trimming cost V 8 bases and J 6 bases, with 10 bases left between them. This CDR3 is built from 11 residues. Germline CDR1 MDHEN, CDR2 SYDVKM.

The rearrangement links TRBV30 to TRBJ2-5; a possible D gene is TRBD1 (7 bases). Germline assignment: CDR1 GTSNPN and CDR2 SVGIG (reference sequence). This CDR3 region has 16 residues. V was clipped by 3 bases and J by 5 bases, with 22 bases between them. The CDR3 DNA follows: TGTGCCTGGAGCGACCACGACAGGGCAGGAGGGGAGACCCAGTACTTC. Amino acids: CAWSDHDRAGGETQYF.

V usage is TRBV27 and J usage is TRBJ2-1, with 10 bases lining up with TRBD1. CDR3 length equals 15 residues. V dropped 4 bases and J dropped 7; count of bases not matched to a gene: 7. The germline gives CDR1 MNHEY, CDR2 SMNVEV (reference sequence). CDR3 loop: CASSSLGTGENEQFF. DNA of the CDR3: TGTGCCAGCAGTTCCCTTGGGACAGGGGAGAATGAGCAGTTCTTC.

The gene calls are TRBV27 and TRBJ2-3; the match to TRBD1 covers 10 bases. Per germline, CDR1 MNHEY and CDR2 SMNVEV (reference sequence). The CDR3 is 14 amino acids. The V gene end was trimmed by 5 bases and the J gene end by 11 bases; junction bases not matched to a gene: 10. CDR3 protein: CASSGTGAPLMQYF. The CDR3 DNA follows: TGTGCCAGCAGTGGGACAGGGGCCCCTTTAATGCAGTATTTT.

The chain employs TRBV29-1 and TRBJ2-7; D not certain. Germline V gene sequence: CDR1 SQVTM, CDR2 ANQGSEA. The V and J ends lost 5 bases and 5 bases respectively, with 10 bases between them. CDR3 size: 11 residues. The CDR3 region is CSVSGDHEQYF. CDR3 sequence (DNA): TGCAGCGTTTCGGGTGATCACGAGCAGTACTTC.

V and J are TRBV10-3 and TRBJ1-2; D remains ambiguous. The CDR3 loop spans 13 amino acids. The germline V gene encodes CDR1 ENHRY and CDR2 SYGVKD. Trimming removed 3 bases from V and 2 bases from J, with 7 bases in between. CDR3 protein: CAISETANYGYTF. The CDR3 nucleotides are TGTGCCATCAGTGAAACAGCAAACTATGGCTACACCTTC.

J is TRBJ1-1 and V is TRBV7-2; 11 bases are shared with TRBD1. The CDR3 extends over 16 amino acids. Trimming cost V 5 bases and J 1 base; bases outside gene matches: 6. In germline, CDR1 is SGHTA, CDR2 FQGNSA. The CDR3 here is CASSAGQGATNTEAFF. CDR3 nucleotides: TGTGCCAGCAGCGCCGGACAGGGGGCGACGAACACTGAAGCTTTCTTT.

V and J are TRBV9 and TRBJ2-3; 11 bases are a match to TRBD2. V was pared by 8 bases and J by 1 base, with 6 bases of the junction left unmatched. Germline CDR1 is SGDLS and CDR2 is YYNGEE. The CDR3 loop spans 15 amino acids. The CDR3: CASQTSGVGTDTQYF. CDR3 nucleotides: TGTGCCAGTCAGACTAGCGGGGTTGGCACAGATACGCAGTATTTT.

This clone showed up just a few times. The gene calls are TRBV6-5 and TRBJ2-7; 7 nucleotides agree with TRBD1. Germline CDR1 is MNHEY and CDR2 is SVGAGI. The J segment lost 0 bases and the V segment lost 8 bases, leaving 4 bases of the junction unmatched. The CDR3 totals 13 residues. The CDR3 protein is CASGPGGSYEQYF. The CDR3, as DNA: TGTGCCAGCGGACCAGGGGGCTCCTACGAGCAGTACTTC.

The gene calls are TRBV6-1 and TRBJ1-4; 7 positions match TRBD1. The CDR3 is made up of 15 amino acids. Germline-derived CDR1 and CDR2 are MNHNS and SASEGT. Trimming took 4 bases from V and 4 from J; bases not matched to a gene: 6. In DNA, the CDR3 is TGTGCCAGCAGTGGACCCGGGACAGTTAATGAAAAACTGTTTTTT. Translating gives CASSGPGTVNEKLFF.